A selection of T cell receptor beta chains follows, all from one sample in a study of T cells in Graves' hyperthyroidism and ophthalmopathy. TCRdb re-analysed the multiplex PCR reads in MiXCR, keeping a single row per CDR3 protein. The data hold around 56,000 distinct CDR3 sequences, with approximately 50% observed a single time. Sequencing was done on a sample of blood. The receptor source for this set is a woman aged 60-75 years with Graves' ophthalmopathy. Each CDR3 is given with its conserved first and last residue. The D gene is left open where the match is weak. Size is stated for part of the rows, as once, few or many counts, or as a class when the clone is expanded.

length: 18
size: .
D: TRBD2
V: TRBV20-1
J: TRBJ2-5
DNA: TGCAGTGCCGCTACTAGCGGGAGCTGGGGGAGGGAAAAAGAGACCCAGTACTTC
CDR3: CSAATSGSWGREKETQYF

length: 9
size: .
D: TRBD1
V: TRBV2
J: TRBJ2-1
DNA: TGTGCCAGGGGACAGGGACCGTTCTTC
CDR3: CARGQGPFF

length: 14
size: many
D: .
V: TRBV28
J: TRBJ1-5
DNA: TGTGCCAGCAAGGACTGGTATAGCAATCAGCCCCAGCATTTT
CDR3: CASKDWYSNQPQHF

length: 16
size: many
D: TRBD2
V: TRBV15
J: TRBJ2-1
DNA: TGTGCCACCAGCAGAAGGACTAGCGGGAACTACAATGAGCAGTTCTTC
CDR3: CATSRRTSGNYNEQFF

length: 14
size: many
D: .
V: TRBV12-3/TRBV12-4
J: TRBJ2-7
DNA: TGTGCCAGCAGTTTTGGACGGGCGGGCTACGAGCAGTACTTC
CDR3: CASSFGRAGYEQYF

length: 13
size: many
D: .
V: TRBV4-2
J: TRBJ2-7
DNA: TGTGCCAGCAGCCTCGGGACAACCTACGAGCAGTACTTC
CDR3: CASSLGTTYEQYF

length: 15
size: .
D: TRBD2
V: TRBV10-3
J: TRBJ2-1
DNA: TGTGCCATCAGTGAGCCTAGCGGGAGCTACAATGAGCAGTTCTTC
CDR3: CAISEPSGSYNEQFF

length: 14
size: .
D: .
V: TRBV9
J: TRBJ1-4
DNA: TGTGCCAGCAGCGTGCGGGAAGAGAATGAAAAACTGTTTTTT
CDR3: CASSVREENEKLFF

length: 13
size: once
D: .
V: TRBV20-1
J: TRBJ1-5
DNA: TGCAGTGCTAGGCGGGATAGCAATCAGCCCCAGCATTTT
CDR3: CSARRDSNQPQHF

length: 14
size: many
D: .
V: TRBV3-1
J: TRBJ1-4
DNA: TGTGCCAGCAGCGCCGGGACAACTAATGAAAAACTGTTTTTT
CDR3: CASSAGTTNEKLFF

length: 19
size: many
D: TRBD2
V: TRBV11-3
J: TRBJ2-1
DNA: TGTGCCAGCAGCTTAGGTTCAAGGACTAGTGGAAGCTCCTACAATGAGCAGTTCTTC
CDR3: CASSLGSRTSGSSYNEQFF

length: 12
size: .
D: .
V: TRBV2
J: TRBJ2-1
DNA: TGTGCCAGCAGTGAATCTCGAGATACGCAGTTCTTC
CDR3: CASSESRDTQFF

length: 13
size: .
D: .
V: TRBV7-2
J: TRBJ2-1
DNA: TGTGCCAGCAGCCTACAGGTCACAGATACGCAGTTCTTC
CDR3: CASSLQVTDTQFF

length: 17
size: .
D: .
V: TRBV7-3
J: TRBJ1-5
DNA: TGTGCCAGCAGCCCCACCCCCAGGGGCGTAGGCAATCAGCCCCAGCATTTT
CDR3: CASSPTPRGVGNQPQHF

length: 14
size: .
D: TRBD1
V: TRBV20-1
J: TRBJ1-6
DNA: TGCAGTGCTAGAGATGACAGGGGGAATCAGCCCCTCCACTTT
CDR3: CSARDDRGNQPLHF

length: 11
size: many
D: TRBD1
V: TRBV20-1
J: TRBJ1-1
DNA: TGCAGTGCAGACAGGGGGAGGAAAGCTTTCTTT
CDR3: CSADRGRKAFF